The 18 T cell receptor beta chains below were found in one sample sequenced in a study of T cell responses to AZD1222 COVID-19 vaccine. The assay was immunoSEQ multiplex PCR, and TCRdb's table has in-frame clones only and misses some. This repertoire shows around 150,000 clones, around nine tenths found once; its top ten account for 4% to 5.5%. The starting material was peripheral blood, obtained on day 0 of AZD1222 vaccination. The receptors derive from an adult in good health.

This chain joins TRBV2 and TRBJ1-6, with a possible D match to TRBD1 (6 bases). Per germline, CDR1 SNHLY and CDR2 FYNNEI. CDR3 length equals 14 residues. The ends were cut back, 1 base at V and 7 bases at J, with 8 bases in the middle. In DNA, the CDR3 is TGTGCCAGCAGTGAAGGGACAGCGAATTCACCCCTCCACTTT. The encoded protein is CASSEGTANSPLHF.

The chain carries TRBV11-2 and TRBJ2-4; D not resolved. CDR1 and CDR2 from the germline V gene are SGHAT and FQNNGV. This CDR3 is built from 14 residues. Trimming left V 0 bases short and J 5 bases short, with 8 bases between. CDR3 DNA sequence: TGTGCCAGCAGCTTAGACAGAATGGAAAACATTCAGTACTTC. It is translated as CASSLDRMENIQYF. Variable domain in full (rest from reference TRBV11-2 and TRBJ2-4): EAGVAQSPRYKIIEKRQSVAFWCNPISGHATLYWYQQILGQGPKLLIQFQNNGVVDDSQLPKDRFSAERLKGVDSTLKIQPAKLEDSAVYLCASSLDRMENIQYFGAGTRLSVL.

V and J are TRBV29-1 and TRBJ2-3; 8 nucleotides align to TRBD1. The CDR3 sequence is 14 residues long. Per the germline V gene, CDR1 is SQVTM and CDR2 is ANQGSEA. V was clipped by 7 bases and J by 2 bases; unmatched bases: 8. CDR3 nucleotide sequence: TGCAGCGCCAAAAGACAGGGGTCCACAGATACGCAGTATTTT. This translates into CSAKRQGSTDTQYF.

This chain uses TRBV19 with TRBJ1-2, with 12 nucleotides matching TRBD1. V was pared by 6 bases and J by 3 bases, with 5 bases of the junction left unmatched. Per germline, CDR1 LNHDA and CDR2 SQIVND (reference sequence). The CDR3 spans 15 residues. The CDR3 is CASRARDRGHYGYTF. CDR3 bases: TGTGCCAGTAGGGCAAGGGACAGGGGGCACTATGGCTACACCTTC.

The chain couples TRBV6-5 to TRBJ2-1; 9 nucleotides match TRBD1. Germline values: CDR1 MNHEY, CDR2 SVGAGI. The junction had 8 bases not matched to a gene; V was cut back by 9 bases and J by 2 bases. The CDR3 contains 15 residues. The CDR3 DNA reads as TGTGCCAGGTCCTCTACAGGGGGCACCTACAATGAGCAGTTCTTC. Amino acid sequence: CARSSTGGTYNEQFF.

This sequence joins TRBV7-9 and TRBJ2-2, with TRBD2 matching over 9 bases. Germline CDR1 reads SEHNR; CDR2 reads FQNEAQ (reference sequence). The length of the CDR3 is 15 residues. V lost 4 bases and J lost 6; bases outside the gene matches: 6. The CDR3: CASSYSGRISGELFF. As DNA, the CDR3 is TGTGCCAGCAGCTATAGCGGGAGAATCTCCGGGGAGCTGTTTTTT.

The rearrangement joins TRBV19 to TRBJ2-1, with TRBD2 identical over 11 bases. V was clipped by 4 bases and J by 8 bases; unmatched bases: 4. CDR3 size: 14 residues. CDR1 LNHDA and CDR2 SQIVND come from the germline V gene (reference sequence). The CDR3: CASSKTSGTYEQFF. CDR3 nucleotide sequence: TGTGCCAGTAGTAAGACTAGCGGGACATATGAGCAGTTCTTC.

This clone came up once. The rearrangement joins TRBV24-1 to TRBJ1-2; D ambiguous. V lost 9 bases and J lost 0, with 7 bases in between. There are 12 residues in the CDR3. Germline V gives CDR1 KGHDR, CDR2 SFDVKD. The CDR3 DNA is TGTGCCACCTCCGTTACTAACTATGGCTACACCTTC. It encodes CATSVTNYGYTF.

This clone was seen only a few times. The chain joins TRBV6-5 to TRBJ2-2; 7 nucleotides agree with TRBD2. CDR3 size: 14 residues. Germline lookup yields CDR1 MNHEY and CDR2 SVGAGI. The V segment lost 4 bases and the J segment 6 bases; nucleotides outside the gene matches: 5. The CDR3 loop reads CASSSGGGSGELFF. The CDR3 bases are TGTGCCAGCAGTTCGGGAGGTGGCTCCGGGGAGCTGTTTTTT.

V gene TRBV29-1 combines with J gene TRBJ2-1, with D hard to call. This CDR3 has 12 amino acids. Germline assignment: CDR1 SQVTM and CDR2 ANQGSEA. The germline V and J ends were trimmed by 0 bases and 6 bases, with 6 bases remaining between them. CDR3 amino acids: CSVEEDGNEQFF. The CDR3 bases are TGCAGCGTTGAAGAGGATGGCAATGAGCAGTTCTTC.

The chain couples TRBV10-1 to TRBJ2-3; 9 bases map to TRBD2. V was pared by 4 bases and J by 4 bases, with 9 bases of the junction left unmatched. The germline V gene has CDR1 WNHNN and CDR2 SYGVQD (reference sequence). This CDR3 has 16 amino acids. The CDR3 DNA sequence: TGCGCCAGCAGTGGGGGACTAGCCCGAAGTTCAGATACGCAGTATTTT. Its translation is CASSGGLARSSDTQYF.

The CDR3 nucleotides read TGTGCCAGCTCACGGGACGAAAATGAAAAACTGTTTTTT. It encodes CASSRDENEKLFF. The genes are TRBV18 and TRBJ1-4; TRBD1 is a possible D gene (5 bases). Germline CDR1 and CDR2: KGHSH and LQKENI. This CDR3 is built from 13 residues. V was cut by 4 bases and J by 5 bases, with 8 bases left in between.

There are a few counts of this clone. V usage is TRBV7-2 and J usage is TRBJ1-6; perhaps TRBD1 as D (5 bases). CDR1 is SGHTA, CDR2 FQGNSA, per germline. Between the trimmed V and J ends, which lost 2 bases and 7 bases, there was a span of 15 bases. The CDR3 is made up of 16 amino acids. CDR3 coding DNA: TGTGCCAGCAGCTTACGAGCAGGGCGGCGAAATTCACCCCTCCACTTT. This codes for CASSLRAGRRNSPLHF. Filled out from reference TRBV7-2 and TRBJ1-6, the complete variable domain reads GAGVSQSPSNKVTEKGKDVELRCDPISGHTALYWYRQSLGQGLEFLIYFQGNSAPDKSGLPSDRFSAERTGGSVSTLTIQRTQQEDSAVYLCASSLRAGRRNSPLHFGNGTRLTVT.

Regarding this clone: One end of the junction fails to match germline, which may point to a read error. The chain couples TRBV20-1 to TRBJ2-7; no clear D. CDR3 length: 11 residues. Germline CDR1 is DFQATT and CDR2 is SNEGSKA (reference sequence). CDR3 residues: CSARVSYGQYF. Here the CDR3 DNA reads TGCAGTGCCAGAGTATCCTACGGACAGTACTTC.

This rearrangement joins TRBV5-1 to TRBJ2-3, with D perhaps TRBD1 (5 bases). V was cut by 7 bases and J by 0 bases, with 12 bases left in between. Germline V gives CDR1 SGHRS, CDR2 YFSETQ. The CDR3 loop spans 14 amino acids. This CDR3 is CASHPDKSTDTQYF. CDR3 sequence (DNA): TGCGCCAGCCACCCGGACAAGAGCACAGATACGCAGTATTTT. Looking up the rest from reference TRBV5-1 and TRBJ2-3 gives the full variable domain: KAGVTQTPRYLIKTRGQQVTLSCSPISGHRSVSWYQQTPGQGLQFLFEYFSETQRNKGNFPGRFSGRQFSNSRSEMNVSTLELGDSALYLCASHPDKSTDTQYFGPGTRLTVL.

J is TRBJ2-3 and V is TRBV18, with 8 positions matching TRBD1. Germline V CDR1 and CDR2: KGHSH, LQKENI. Trimming at V came to 6 bases and at J to 4 bases, leaving 6 bases not matched to a gene. The CDR3 is made up of 14 amino acids. This CDR3 is CASSPNRGSDTQYF. The DNA for the CDR3 is TGTGCCAGCTCCCCTAACAGGGGGTCAGATACGCAGTATTTT.

The chain is built from TRBV7-2 and TRBJ2-7, with TRBD1 matching over 10 bases. Per germline, CDR1 SGHTA and CDR2 FQGNSA. The CDR3 loop spans 15 amino acids. After removal of 5 bases from V and 4 bases from J, the junction contained 8 bases not matched to a gene. CDR3 region: CASSAVTGGAYEQYF. DNA for the CDR3: TGTGCCAGCAGCGCAGTGACAGGGGGCGCTTACGAGCAGTACTTC.

This chain connects TRBV7-2 to TRBJ1-5, with D possibly TRBD1 on 6 matching bases. Deletions cut 1 base from V and 2 bases from J, with 9 bases between. The CDR3 runs to 15 residues. From germline, CDR1 is SGHTA and CDR2 FQGNSA. The CDR3: CASSLVTGGNQPQHF. In DNA form, the CDR3 reads TGTGCCAGCAGCTTAGTGACAGGAGGCAATCAGCCCCAGCATTTT.